This T cell receptor beta chain was profiled in a study of beta chain features in type 1 diabetes. For the study at large: In all, roughly 98,000,000 sorted cells from all samples were analyzed.

To note about this clone: Its antigen is unidentified.

Broader study findings: In type 1 diabetes patients, VDJ junctions had fewer insertions; deletions at these junctions were more frequent. Cells that show high TCR expression could be over-represented by cDNA sequencing.

As every portion of the isolated RNA was reverse transcribed, the sequencing read expressed TCRB transcripts. Here immunoSEQ multiplex PCR was the method, and the copy in TCRdb shows in-frame clones only, minus some. The table shows under 150,000 clones, with 40% to 55% occurring only once. The CDR3 runs 13 residues. The junction had 3 bases not matched to a gene; V was cut back by 5 bases and J by 2 bases. Germline values: CDR1 SGHNT, CDR2 YYREEE (reference sequence). The material sequenced was Tregs from blood. The receptor comes from a man aged 18 to 29 in good health. V usage is TRBV5-4 and J usage is TRBJ1-2; 7 bases align to TRBD1. This chain's CDR3 is CASRQQGNYGYTF. The DNA for the CDR3 is TGTGCCAGCAGACAACAGGGGAACTATGGCTACACCTTC. Full variable domain (missing parts from reference TRBV5-4 and TRBJ1-2): ETGVTQSPTHLIKTRGQQVTLRCSSQSGHNTVSWYQQALGQGPQFIFQYYREEENGRGNFPPRFSGLQFPNYSSELNVNALELDDSALYLCASRQQGNYGYTFGSGTRLTVV.